One and the same sample provided the 23 T cell receptor beta chains below, sequenced in a study of CD8+ T cells in alopecia areata. Treatment of the sample: oral pan-JAK inhibitor, 5-10 mg twice daily. Extraction and reverse transcription of RNA yielded cDNA as the sequencing template. TCRdb keeps only in-frame clones here, not all; method: immunoSEQ multiplex PCR. The repertoire includes approximately 150,000 clones, roughly 60% of them detected once, and around 14% sits in the top ten. The sample here was CD4+ T cells sorted from blood, taken at week 24, from a patient treated with tofacitinib. The receptors originated from a human donor with alopecia areata.

CDR3 residues: CASTEDRLNTIYF. CDR3 nucleotides: TGTGCCAGCACGGAGGACAGGCTTAACACCATATATTTT. The chain combines TRBV2 with TRBJ1-3, with TRBD1 matching 7 bases. V trimming: 7 bases; J trimming: 7 bases; junction bases outside the gene matches: 7. CDR1 is SNHLY and CDR2 is FYNNEI in the germline V gene. CDR3 length equals 13 residues.

This clone has just a few counts. This chain connects TRBV15 to TRBJ2-1, with 7 bases identical to TRBD1. CDR1 and CDR2 from the germline V gene are LNHNV and YYDKDF (reference sequence). Losses at the gene ends were 0 bases for V and 6 bases for J; bases not matched to a gene: 8. The CDR3 extends over 16 amino acids. The DNA of the CDR3 is TGTGCCACCAGCAGAGAATCAGGACAGGCGGGCAATGAGCAGTTCTTC. This encodes CATSRESGQAGNEQFF. The variable domain in full, completed from reference TRBV15 and TRBJ2-1, reads DAMVIQNPRYQVTQFGKPVTLSCSQTLNHNVMYWYQQKSSQAPKLLFHYYDKDFNNEADTPDNFQSRRPNTSFCFLDIRSPGLGDTAMYLCATSRESGQAGNEQFFGPGTRLTVL.

This clone is a singleton in its sample. The rearrangement joins TRBV5-1 to TRBJ2-7; the D gene is possibly TRBD2 (5 bases). This CDR3 comprises 14 residues. The germline V gene encodes CDR1 SGHRS and CDR2 YFSETQ. V lost 0 bases and J 4 bases, leaving 11 bases between the germline ends. The CDR3 loop is CASSLEGSMYEQYF. CDR3 DNA sequence: TGCGCCAGCAGCTTGGAAGGGAGCATGTACGAGCAGTACTTC.

The rearrangement joins TRBV30 to TRBJ1-5; a weak D match, TRBD1 (5 bases). Germline CDR1 and CDR2: GTSNPN and SVGIG (reference sequence). The germline V and J ends were trimmed by 0 bases and 5 bases, with 14 bases remaining between them. This CDR3 region has 15 residues. CDR3 loop: CAWSVPVTVDQPQHF. The CDR3 DNA reads TGTGCCTGGAGTGTACCCGTGACAGTAGATCAGCCCCAGCATTTT.

The chain carries TRBV2 and TRBJ2-7, with 11 nucleotides matching TRBD1. This CDR3 is built from 15 residues. Looked up from germline, CDR1 is SNHLY and CDR2 is FYNNEI. V lost 4 bases, J lost 1 base, and 3 bases stayed unmatched. The DNA of the CDR3 is TGTGCCAGCAGTGCCGGGACAGGGGGATCCTACGAGCAGTACTTC. It translates to CASSAGTGGSYEQYF.

The count of this clone is one. This chain uses TRBV27 with TRBJ2-6; D unclear. This CDR3 spans 13 amino acids. Trimming took 2 bases from V and 2 from J, leaving 1 base between them. Germline CDR1 and CDR2: MNHEY and SMNVEV (reference sequence). CDR3 sequence reads: CASSLTGANVLTF. In nucleotides, the CDR3 is TGTGCCAGCAGTTTAACTGGGGCCAACGTCCTGACTTTC.

This CDR3 is CAWGDRVYGYTF. CDR3 DNA sequence: TGTGCCTGGGGCGACAGGGTCTATGGCTACACCTTC. The chain carries TRBV30 and TRBJ1-2; TRBD1 matches at 7 bases. Looked up from germline, CDR1 is GTSNPN and CDR2 is SVGIG (reference sequence). J lost 4 bases, V lost 5 bases, and 4 bases had no gene match. The CDR3 totals 12 residues.

This clone has only a few counts. The chain has TRBV27 and TRBJ2-7; tentatively, D is TRBD2 (7 bases). Germline loops: CDR1 MNHEY, CDR2 SMNVEV (reference sequence). The CDR3 length is 13 residues. Trimming left V 4 bases short and J 6 bases short, with 13 bases between. CDR3 loop: CASSSGGLVEQYF. DNA of the CDR3: TGTGCCAGCAGTTCCGGGGGGCTTGTCGAGCAGTACTTC.

This chain uses TRBV29-1 with TRBJ1-2; the D gene is possibly TRBD1 (6 bases). Germline CDR1 SQVTM, CDR2 ANQGSEA. The CDR3 is 13 residues long. For the CDR3, the DNA is TGCACCATTACCCAGACAGGCTACTATGGCTACACCTTC. It yields the protein CTITQTGYYGYTF. Full variable domain (missing parts from reference TRBV29-1 and TRBJ1-2): SAVISQKPSRDICQRGTSLTIQCQVDSQVTMMFWYRQQPGQSLTLIATANQGSEATYESGFVIDKFPISRPNLTFSTLTVSNMSPEDSSIYLCTITQTGYYGYTFGSGTRLTVV.

V usage is TRBV19 and J usage is TRBJ2-7; D unclear. Germline values: CDR1 LNHDA, CDR2 SQIVND (reference sequence). CDR3 length: 14 residues. V gave up 3 bases and J gave up 3 bases, with 12 bases separating them. CDR3 protein: CASSIELGDYEQYF. The DNA of the CDR3 is TGTGCCAGTAGTATCGAGCTAGGAGACTACGAGCAGTACTTC.

This chain joins TRBV30 and TRBJ1-1; TRBD1 matches 7 bases. The CDR3 contains 13 residues. With V trimmed by 3 bases and J by 4 bases, 5 bases remained unmatched. Germline CDR1 reads GTSNPN; CDR2 reads SVGIG (reference sequence). The CDR3 DNA is TGTGCCTGGAGAACAGGGGTAACCACTGAAGCTTTCTTT. Its protein product is CAWRTGVTTEAFF.

This clone was recorded once. The chain has TRBV6-1 and TRBJ2-2; TRBD1 aligns across 11 bases. CDR1 is MNHNS and CDR2 is SASEGT in the germline V gene. The CDR3 totals 15 residues. J lost 7 bases, V lost 6 bases, and 7 bases had no gene match. The CDR3 region is CASRTGQGASGELFF. For the CDR3, the DNA is TGTGCCAGCAGAACCGGACAGGGGGCAAGCGGGGAGCTGTTTTTT.

The chain couples TRBV14 to TRBJ2-7; a weak D match, TRBD2 (5 bases). There are 15 residues in the CDR3. The germline CDR1 and CDR2 sequences are SGHDN and FVKESK. V was clipped by 1 base and J by 4 bases, with 14 bases between them. The CDR3: CASSQGAGGSYEQYF. Written as DNA, the CDR3 is TGTGCCAGCAGCCAAGGGGCAGGAGGTAGTTACGAGCAGTACTTC.

The chain couples TRBV29-1 to TRBJ2-2, with TRBD2 matching over 10 bases. Germline CDR1 reads SQVTM; CDR2 reads ANQGSEA. CDR3 length: 13 amino acids. J lost 6 bases, V lost 4 bases, and 2 bases had no gene match. Here the CDR3 reads CSVGTSGSGELFF. CDR3 in DNA: TGCAGCGTTGGGACTAGCGGATCCGGGGAGCTGTTTTTT.

As for this clone: Within the sample, other DNA sequences also encode this same CDR3. V is TRBV30 and J is TRBJ1-2, with D possibly TRBD1 on 6 matching bases. V was clipped by 2 bases and J by 8 bases, with 12 bases between them. The CDR3 runs to 12 residues. Germline V gene lookup returns CDR1 GTSNPN and CDR2 SVGIG (reference sequence). CDR3 nucleotide sequence: TGTGCCTGGAGTTGGGGGCTAGGGGGCTACACCTTC. It codes for CAWSWGLGGYTF.

This clone was seen a few times. The junction differs from germline at one of its ends, possibly a read error. The V gene is TRBV9, the J gene TRBJ2-5; 8 bases align to TRBD1. The CDR3 is 13 amino acids. Germline assignment: CDR1 SGDLS and CDR2 YYNGEE. The CDR3 DNA reads as TGTGCAAGCAGCAGGGGGCTGAAAGAGACCCAGTACTTC. Its translation: CASSRGLKETQYF.

V and J are TRBV23-1 and TRBJ1-2; TRBD1 matches 7 bases. TRBV23-1 is noted as an ORF with a role that remains uncertain. The CDR3 runs 13 residues. V lost 8 bases to trimming and J lost 4 bases; unmatched junction nucleotides: 7. CDR3 in DNA: TGCGCCAGCTTGACAGGGCCGATCTATGGCTACACCTTC. Protein: CASLTGPIYGYTF.

The J gene is TRBJ2-1, the V gene TRBV7-2; no firm D call. This CDR3 spans 14 amino acids. The V gene lost 4 bases and the J gene lost 4 bases, with 11 bases spanning the gap. Germline CDR1 reads SGHTA; CDR2 reads FQGNSA. The CDR3 region has the DNA TGTGCCAGCAGCTCGTATGGGGTGTACAATGAGCAGTTCTTC. The encoded protein is CASSSYGVYNEQFF.

This clone came up a few times. The V call is TRBV7-2, the J call TRBJ1-4; TRBD1 agrees at 7 bases. Germline CDR1 and CDR2: SGHTA and FQGNSA. The CDR3 is made up of 14 amino acids. J lost 10 bases, V lost 4 bases, and 9 bases had no gene match. The CDR3 DNA follows: TGTGCCAGCAGCTCCGCAGGGGGAGTCGTAAAACTGTTTTTT. It specifies CASSSAGGVVKLFF.

This clone turned up a few times. V usage is TRBV25-1 and J usage is TRBJ2-5, with TRBD1 as a possible D gene (5 bases). From germline, CDR1 is MGHDK and CDR2 SYGVNS. V dropped 3 bases and J dropped 0 bases, with 11 bases sitting between them. The CDR3 extends over 15 amino acids. This CDR3 reads CASSELLGHQETQYF. The CDR3 DNA reads TGTGCCAGCAGTGAGTTGCTGGGGCACCAAGAGACCCAGTACTTC.

The chain links TRBV29-1 to TRBJ2-7, with TRBD1 matching 10 bases. The CDR3 has 12 residues. Germline values: CDR1 SQVTM, CDR2 ANQGSEA. V dropped 5 bases and J dropped 6; count of bases not matched to a gene: 4. The CDR3 is CSVRTGGLEQYF. In DNA form, the CDR3 reads TGCAGCGTTAGGACAGGGGGGCTCGAGCAGTACTTC.

The chain links TRBV4-1 to TRBJ2-4, with D tentatively TRBD1 or TRBD2 (5 bases each). The CDR3 extends over 16 amino acids. The germline V gene has CDR1 MGHRA and CDR2 YSYEKL. V was clipped by 2 bases and J by 1 base, with 12 bases between them. CDR3 amino acids: CASSQPAREAKNIQYF. CDR3 bases: TGCGCCAGCAGCCAACCCGCCAGGGAGGCCAAAAACATTCAGTACTTC.

This chain links TRBV19 with TRBJ2-7; 8 positions agree with TRBD1. Germline assignment: CDR1 LNHDA and CDR2 SQIVND (reference sequence). This CDR3 spans 12 amino acids. After removal of 5 bases from V and 6 bases from J, the junction contained 3 bases not matched to a gene. The CDR3 loop reads CASSATGAEQYF. The DNA for the CDR3 is TGTGCCAGTAGTGCGACAGGGGCCGAGCAGTACTTC.